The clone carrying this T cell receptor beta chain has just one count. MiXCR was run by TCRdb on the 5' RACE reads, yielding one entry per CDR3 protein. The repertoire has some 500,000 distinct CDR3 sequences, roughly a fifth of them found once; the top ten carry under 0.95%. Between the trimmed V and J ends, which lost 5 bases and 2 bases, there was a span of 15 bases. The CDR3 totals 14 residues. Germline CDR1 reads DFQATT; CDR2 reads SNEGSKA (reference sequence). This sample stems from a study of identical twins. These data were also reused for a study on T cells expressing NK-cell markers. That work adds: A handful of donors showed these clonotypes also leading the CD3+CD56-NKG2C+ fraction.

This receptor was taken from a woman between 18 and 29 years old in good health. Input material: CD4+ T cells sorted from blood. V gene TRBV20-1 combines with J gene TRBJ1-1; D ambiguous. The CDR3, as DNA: TGCAGTGCTCGGTTCCCAGCCAGCAACACTGAAGCTTTCTTT. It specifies CSARFPASNTEAFF.